This TCR beta chain was documented in a study of technical replicates of blood from a few donors. Per the germline V gene, CDR1 is GTSNPN and CDR2 is SVGIG (reference sequence). The V and J ends lost 8 bases and 5 bases, in that order; junction bases with no gene match: 12. The CDR3 length is 14 residues. Here immunoSEQ multiplex PCR was the method, and the copy in TCRdb shows in-frame clones only, minus some. The sample has 60,000 to 80,000 clones; around 84% are singletons. The receptor was isolated from a human donor in good health. Some clones in this sample may be carry-over from other donors' samples. The V gene is TRBV30, the J gene TRBJ2-1; 7 bases fit TRBD2. The material sequenced was PBMCs. The DNA for the CDR3 is TGTGCCGTAAACCCTAGCGGCTACGACAATGAGCAGTTCTTC. It is translated as CAVNPSGYDNEQFF. The full variable domain, rest sourced from reference TRBV30 and TRBJ2-1, is SQTIHQWPATLVQPVGSPLSLECTVEGTSNPNLYWYRQAAGRGLQLLFYSVGIGQISSEVPQNLSASRPQDRQFILSSKKLLLSDSGFYLCAVNPSGYDNEQFFGPGTRLTVL.